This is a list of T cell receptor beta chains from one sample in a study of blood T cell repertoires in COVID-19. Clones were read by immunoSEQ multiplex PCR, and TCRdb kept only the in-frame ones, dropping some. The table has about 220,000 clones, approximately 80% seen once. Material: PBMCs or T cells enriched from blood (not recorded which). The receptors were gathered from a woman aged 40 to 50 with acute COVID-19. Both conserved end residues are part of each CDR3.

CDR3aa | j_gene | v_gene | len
CASSLILTSTDTQYF | TRBJ2-3 | TRBV5-6 | 15
CASSFRDRATGELFF | TRBJ2-2 | TRBV19 | 15
CASSAQANYGYTF | TRBJ1-2 | TRBV7-3 | 13
CASSPQTGSYNSPLHF | TRBJ1-6 | TRBV14 | 16
CASSLRAGDNYGYTF | TRBJ1-2 | TRBV4-3 | 15
CASSGGTGELFF | TRBJ2-2 | TRBV12-3/TRBV12-4 | 12
CASSPTNLGRRNYGYTF | TRBJ1-2 | TRBV18 | 17
CASSEDRGHHQPQHF | TRBJ1-5 | TRBV6-1 | 15
CASSLSRLTSSYEQYF | TRBJ2-7 | TRBV27 | 16
CASSSSGRVEQYF | TRBJ2-7 | TRBV5-1 | 13
CASSSQGREQYF | TRBJ2-7 | TRBV5-6 | 12
CASRPDQAGELFF | TRBJ2-2 | TRBV5-1 | 13
CASSSGTRIHEQYF | TRBJ2-7 | TRBV27 | 14
CASNLAGGPGSTDTQYF | TRBJ2-3 | TRBV19 | 17
CASSMYKQGATGPPQHF | TRBJ1-5 | TRBV19 | 17
CASSWGLAAFQETQYF | TRBJ2-5 | TRBV7-2 | 16
CASSSWTSWGTQYF | TRBJ2-5 | TRBV3-1/TRBV3-2 | 14
CASSGGSISNQPQHF | TRBJ1-5 | TRBV5-5 | 15
CASSKQGMNTEAFF | TRBJ1-1 | TRBV7-8 | 14
CASSLQTGIDTQYF | TRBJ2-3 | TRBV5-1 | 14
CATSDFRTGREGRSNEQFF | TRBJ2-1 | TRBV24-1 | 19
CASSYNSWDTQYF | TRBJ2-3 | TRBV6-5 | 13
CASSTTGQLNYGYTF | TRBJ1-2 | TRBV6-5 | 15
CASSLDNPVYGYTF | TRBJ1-2 | TRBV7-8 | 14
CASSLDRDGQPQHF | TRBJ1-5 | TRBV5-5 | 14
CASSFRTGNNSPLHF | TRBJ1-6 | TRBV5-5 | 15
CASSRTSGVGELFF | TRBJ2-2 | TRBV5-5 | 14
CASSLDFGGHQPQHF | TRBJ1-5 | TRBV11-2 | 15
CASSRDSSYEQYF | TRBJ2-7 | TRBV18 | 13
CASSRREGRTNTGELFF | TRBJ2-2 | TRBV18 | 17
CASSPGTSRSEQYF | TRBJ2-7 | TRBV5-1 | 14
CASSSRGEETQYF | TRBJ2-5 | TRBV19 | 13
CATSPRGINSPLHF | TRBJ1-6 | TRBV19 | 14
CATSDHRVYEQYF | TRBJ2-7 | TRBV24-1 | 13
CASSEHGTEDEAFF | TRBJ1-1 | TRBV2 | 14
CASSPSEYTGELFF | TRBJ2-2 | TRBV18 | 14
CASSYGTSGSTDTQYF | TRBJ2-3 | TRBV7-9 | 16
CASSQVVGQVNEKLFF | TRBJ1-4 | TRBV3-1/TRBV3-2 | 16
CASSLAETQYF | TRBJ2-5 | TRBV5-1 | 11
CARLGGTGFSGANVLTF | TRBJ2-6 | TRBV5-3 | 17
CAWSGGVYEQYF | TRBJ2-7 | TRBV30 | 12
CASSPRTSSYNSPLHF | TRBJ1-6 | TRBV19 | 16
CASGVAGGPHEQFF | TRBJ2-1 | TRBV28 | 14
CASSLRPGGQDEQYF | TRBJ2-7 | TRBV5-1 | 15
CASSTGVSSYNEQFF | TRBJ2-1 | TRBV3-1/TRBV3-2 | 15
CASSQDRLAADTQYF | TRBJ2-3 | TRBV14 | 15
CASSTRDRDPYGYTF | TRBJ1-2 | TRBV5-1 | 15
CASSLDPGLSYNEQFF | TRBJ2-1 | TRBV7-2 | 16
CASSVKESYGYTF | TRBJ1-2 | TRBV18 | 13
CANPGTAPSLNEKLFF | TRBJ1-4 | TRBV27 | 16
CAWVPLGGLDGYTF | TRBJ1-2 | TRBV30 | 14
CASSFGGSSEAFF | TRBJ1-1 | TRBV27 | 13
CAWSDKGTGTLHF | TRBJ1-6 | TRBV30 | 13